The 20 T cell receptor beta chains listed next were all sequenced from one sample in a study of cytomegalovirus exposure and HLA in healthy donors. Using immunoSEQ multiplex PCR, the repertoire was profiled, and TCRdb retains in-frame clones only, with some absent. The profile shows around 150,000 clones, less than 90% of them singletons. Input material: PBMCs. Source of these receptors: a woman in her 30s in good health and CMV-seronegative.

This clone was seen a single time. J is TRBJ1-3 and V is TRBV5-1; D call uncertain. Germline V gene lookup returns CDR1 SGHRS and CDR2 YFSETQ. V lost 3 bases to trimming and J lost 0 bases, with 19 bases between them. The CDR3 loop spans 18 amino acids. The DNA for the CDR3 is TGCGCCAGCAGCTCAAGCTTTAGCGGGGTAAACTCTGGAAACACCATATATTTT. It yields the protein CASSSSFSGVNSGNTIYF.

The rearrangement uses TRBV7-9 and TRBJ1-1; no clear D. This CDR3 comprises 13 residues. V was trimmed by 2 bases and J by 3 bases, leaving 7 bases between them. The germline CDR1 and CDR2 sequences are SEHNR and FQNEAQ (reference sequence). The CDR3: CASSLFQDTEAFF. The CDR3 nucleotides are TGTGCCAGCAGCTTATTTCAGGACACTGAAGCTTTCTTT. The full variable domain, with the rest looked up from reference TRBV7-9 and TRBJ1-1, is DTGVSQNPRHKITKRGQNVTFRCDPISEHNRLYWYRQTLGQGPEFLTYFQNEAQLEKSRLLSDRFSAERPKGSFSTLEIQRTEQGDSAMYLCASSLFQDTEAFFGQGTRLTVV.

As for this clone: Different DNA sequences within this sample yield the same CDR3. The chain recombines TRBV27 with TRBJ2-2; possible D gene TRBD2, 5 bases. Germline CDR1 is MNHEY and CDR2 is SMNVEV (reference sequence). This CDR3 is 15 amino acids long. The V gene lost 1 base and the J gene lost 4 bases, with 10 bases spanning the gap. The CDR3 nucleotides read TGTGCCAGCAGTTTATTGGCGGGCGGCACCGGGGAGCTGTTTTTT. Encoded protein: CASSLLAGGTGELFF.

This chain joins TRBV15 and TRBJ2-5, with a tentative D call TRBD2 (5 bases). This CDR3 has 14 residues. V was trimmed by 1 base and J by 5 bases, leaving 11 bases between them. Per the germline V gene, CDR1 is LNHNV and CDR2 is YYDKDF (reference sequence). For the CDR3, the DNA is TGTGCCACCAGCAGAGGAACTAGGCGGGAGACCCAGTACTTC. Its translation: CATSRGTRRETQYF.

V usage is TRBV10-3 and J usage is TRBJ1-1; 8 bases are shared with TRBD1. Germline V CDR1 and CDR2: ENHRY, SYGVKD. The V and J ends lost 0 bases and 8 bases, in that order; junction bases with no gene match: 5. The CDR3 has 14 amino acids. The chain's CDR3 is CAISESTGALEAFF. The CDR3 DNA is TGTGCCATCAGTGAGTCGACAGGGGCGCTGGAAGCTTTCTTT.

This clone came up a few times. CDR3 DNA: TGTGCCAGCAGTGAAGTGACGGGCTATGGCTACACCTTC. It codes for CASSEVTGYGYTF. The V gene is TRBV6-1, the J gene TRBJ1-2, with D unresolved. The germline V gene has CDR1 MNHNS and CDR2 SASEGT. The germline V and J ends were trimmed by 1 base and 4 bases, with 7 bases remaining between them. The CDR3 sequence is 13 residues long.

The rearrangement joins TRBV27 to TRBJ2-1, with 12 bases matching TRBD1. Germline V CDR1 and CDR2: MNHEY, SMNVEV (reference sequence). With 3 bases clipped from V and 8 bases from J, the junction kept 2 bases outside the gene matches. The CDR3 covers 14 residues. The CDR3: CASSLGQGADEQFF. DNA for the CDR3: TGTGCCAGCAGTTTGGGACAGGGGGCTGATGAGCAGTTCTTC.

J is TRBJ2-1 and V is TRBV4-3, with a tentative D call TRBD1 (5 bases). The germline V and J ends were trimmed by 3 bases and 7 bases, with 13 bases remaining between them. Germline loops: CDR1 LGHNA, CDR2 YSLEER. The CDR3 has 14 amino acids. CDR3 sequence: CASSQEPRENEQFF. The CDR3, as DNA: TGCGCCAGCAGCCAGGAACCCAGGGAAAATGAGCAGTTCTTC.

This chain uses TRBV7-6 with TRBJ2-7, with 7 bases that match TRBD1. Germline V CDR1 and CDR2: SGHVS, FNYEAQ. The CDR3 extends over 16 amino acids. With V trimmed by 0 bases and J by 6 bases, 11 bases remained unmatched. The CDR3 region is CASSLASPGGSGEQYF. The CDR3 bases are TGTGCCAGCAGCTTAGCGTCCCCAGGGGGTTCGGGCGAGCAGTACTTC.

This clone was counted once. The rearrangement joins TRBV5-1 to TRBJ2-3; 8 bases fit TRBD1. CDR3 size: 16 residues. J gave up 0 bases and V 4 bases, and 7 bases lay outside the gene matches. Germline V CDR1 and CDR2: SGHRS, YFSETQ. CDR3 in amino acids: CASSIAGGPSTDTQYF. CDR3 coding DNA: TGCGCCAGCAGCATCGCAGGGGGCCCTAGCACAGATACGCAGTATTTT.

This chain uses TRBV4-1 with TRBJ1-1; unclear D gene. Germline-derived CDR1 and CDR2 are MGHRA and YSYEKL. Trimming took 0 bases from V and 8 from J, leaving 4 bases between them. The CDR3 covers 11 residues. CDR3 in amino acids: CASSQEKEAFF. The CDR3 DNA is TGCGCCAGCAGCCAAGAGAAAGAAGCTTTCTTT.

This chain links TRBV5-6 with TRBJ2-3; the D gene is possibly TRBD2 (6 bases). The V and J ends lost 4 bases and 0 bases respectively, with 18 bases between them. Looked up from germline, CDR1 is SGHDT and CDR2 is YYEEEE. This CDR3 contains 17 residues. The CDR3 spells CASSDRWREPSTDTQYF. For the CDR3, the DNA is TGTGCCAGCAGCGACCGTTGGAGGGAACCCAGCACAGATACGCAGTATTTT. Looking up the rest from reference TRBV5-6 and TRBJ2-3 gives the full variable domain: DAGVTQSPTHLIKTRGQQVTLRCSPKSGHDTVSWYQQALGQGPQFIFQYYEEEERQRGNFPDRFSGHQFPNYSSELNVNALLLGDSALYLCASSDRWREPSTDTQYFGPGTRLTVL.

The chain uses TRBV5-4 and TRBJ2-1, with D possibly being TRBD1 (6 bases). CDR1 and CDR2 from the germline V gene are SGHNT and YYREEE (reference sequence). Trimming removed 4 bases from V and 8 bases from J, with 19 bases in between. The CDR3 sequence is 15 residues long. The CDR3: CASSLDRTISHEQFF. The CDR3 DNA reads TGTGCCAGCAGCCTAGACAGGACAATCTCCCATGAGCAGTTCTTC.

J is TRBJ2-1 and V is TRBV28; no clear D gene. Germline V gene lookup returns CDR1 MDHEN and CDR2 SYDVKM. The CDR3 sequence is 14 residues long. Trimming left V 3 bases short and J 7 bases short, with 13 bases between. CDR3 region: CASSLALPGNEQFF. The CDR3 DNA follows: TGTGCCAGCAGTTTGGCCCTCCCGGGTAATGAGCAGTTCTTC.

The rearrangement joins TRBV7-3 to TRBJ2-3; 11 nucleotides agree with TRBD2. CDR3 size: 15 residues. Per germline, CDR1 SGHTA and CDR2 FQGTGA. J gave up 3 bases and V 2 bases, and 1 base lay outside the gene matches. In nucleotides, the CDR3 is TGTGCCAGCAGCTTAGGACTAGCGGGTACAGATACGCAGTATTTT. Translating gives CASSLGLAGTDTQYF. The full variable domain, completed using reference TRBV7-3 and TRBJ2-3, is GAGVSQTPSNKVTEKGKYVELRCDPISGHTALYWYRQSLGQGPEFLIYFQGTGAADDSGLPNDRFFAVRPEGSVSTLKIQRTERGDSAVYLCASSLGLAGTDTQYFGPGTRLTVL.

This chain's CDR3 is CSVVSSQGSTDTQYF. CDR3 nucleotide sequence: TGCAGCGTTGTGTCATCCCAGGGCAGCACAGATACGCAGTATTTT. The chain is built from TRBV29-1 and TRBJ2-3, with TRBD1 as a possible D gene (5 bases). V gave up 4 bases and J gave up 0 bases, with 14 bases separating them. The CDR3 consists of 15 residues. Looked up from germline, CDR1 is SQVTM and CDR2 is ANQGSEA.

This clone was counted a single time. This rearrangement joins TRBV15 to TRBJ1-4; possible D gene TRBD1, 5 bases. The CDR3 sequence is 15 residues long. CDR1 is LNHNV and CDR2 is YYDKDF in the germline V gene (reference sequence). V was clipped by 3 bases and J by 6 bases, with 14 bases between them. The CDR3 sequence: CATSRGPPGDEKLFF. CDR3 coding DNA: TGTGCCACCAGCAGGGGGCCGCCGGGGGATGAAAAACTGTTTTTT.

This clone was counted many times. The V and J genes are TRBV29-1 and TRBJ2-1, with D unresolved. V was trimmed by 7 bases and J by 9 bases, leaving 10 bases between them. CDR1 is SQVTM, CDR2 ANQGSEA, per germline. This CDR3 is built from 10 residues. The CDR3 sequence is CSAILGEQFF. The CDR3 nucleotides read TGCAGCGCCATTTTGGGTGAGCAGTTCTTC.

The rearrangement joins TRBV4-1 to TRBJ1-2; weak D call: TRBD1 (5 bases). Germline V gene lookup returns CDR1 MGHRA and CDR2 YSYEKL. CDR3 length: 15 amino acids. Trimming stripped 4 bases from V and 3 bases from J, with 15 bases between. CDR3 protein: CASSPAGLADYGYTF. CDR3 bases: TGCGCCAGCAGCCCGGCGGGGCTAGCGGACTATGGCTACACCTTC.

V is TRBV28 and J is TRBJ2-7; tentatively, D is TRBD1 (6 bases). CDR1 and CDR2 from the germline V gene are MDHEN and SYDVKM. Between the trimmed V and J ends, which lost 4 bases and 4 bases, there was a span of 8 bases. The CDR3 consists of 12 residues. The CDR3 loop reads CASSSDSYEQYF. In DNA, the CDR3 is TGTGCCAGCAGTTCGGACAGTTACGAGCAGTACTTC.